The T cell receptor (beta chain) described here comes from a study of cytomegalovirus exposure and HLA in healthy donors. Use of 60 Vbeta and 13 Jbeta primers characterized the PCR. TCRdb's copy holds only in-frame clones and misses some; the assay was immunoSEQ multiplex PCR. The sample records around 130,000 clones, about four fifths being singletons. The CDR3 contains 15 residues. With 2 bases removed from V and 0 bases from J, the gap between germline ends came to 11 bases. Germline V gene data show CDR1 as SGDLS and CDR2 as YYNGEE. This chain links TRBV9 with TRBJ1-2, with D possibly TRBD1 on 6 matching bases. The TCR was taken from a woman aged 40 to 50 in good health and CMV-seronegative. The sample comprised PBMCs. CDR3: CASSVGTPTNYGYTF. CDR3 nucleotide sequence: TGTGCCAGCAGCGTGGGGACACCTACTAACTATGGCTACACCTTC.